Following are 24 T cell receptor beta chains from one sample sequenced in a study of blood T cell repertoires in COVID-19. Clones were sequenced by immunoSEQ multiplex PCR, and TCRdb holds only the in-frame ones, with some missing. Seen here are about 190,000 clones, over 70% observed once, and the top ten hold around 6.9%. Sequences were obtained from peripheral blood. These TCRs come from a man in his 60s with acute or convalescent COVID-19.

V usage is TRBV7-6 and J usage is TRBJ2-3; the D gene is possibly TRBD2 (6 bases). V was clipped by 4 bases and J by 2 bases, with 10 bases between them. Germline V gene lookup returns CDR1 SGHVS and CDR2 FNYEAQ. This CDR3 is built from 14 residues. CDR3 residues: CASSSGGFTDTQYF. The CDR3 DNA sequence: TGTGCCAGCAGCTCCGGGGGATTCACAGATACGCAGTATTTT.

This rearrangement joins TRBV6-5 to TRBJ2-7; 9 nucleotides line up with TRBD1. V trimming: 7 bases; J trimming: 3 bases; junction bases outside the gene matches: 10. CDR1 is MNHEY, CDR2 SVGAGI, per germline. This CDR3 contains 15 residues. DNA for the CDR3: TGTGCCAGCAATAAAGGGACAGGGAGCAACTACGAGCAGTACTTC. Residues: CASNKGTGSNYEQYF.

This chain connects TRBV9 to TRBJ2-1; possible D gene TRBD2, 6 bases. V lost 3 bases, J lost 5 bases, and 18 bases lay in between. Germline V CDR1 and CDR2: SGDLS, YYNGEE. The CDR3 is made up of 16 amino acids. CDR3 protein: CASSAPLAGRNNEQFF. CDR3 sequence (DNA): TGTGCCAGCAGCGCCCCCTTGGCGGGGCGCAACAATGAGCAGTTCTTC.

The chain uses TRBV6-5 and TRBJ1-2; D might be TRBD1 (5 bases). Per the germline V gene, CDR1 is MNHEY and CDR2 is SVGAGI. The germline V and J ends were trimmed by 4 bases and 8 bases, with 8 bases remaining between them. CDR3 length: 11 amino acids. The CDR3 sequence is CASSSGSGYTF. The CDR3 bases are TGTGCCAGCAGTTCAGGGTCGGGCTACACCTTC.

The J gene is TRBJ1-3, the V gene TRBV28; D is undetermined. Germline V gene data show CDR1 as MDHEN and CDR2 as SYDVKM. This CDR3 contains 13 residues. Trimming left V 7 bases short and J 5 bases short, with 12 bases between. CDR3 loop: CASNTGKRNTIYF. DNA for the CDR3: TGTGCCAGCAATACGGGGAAGAGAAACACCATATATTTT.

The V call is TRBV7-3, the J call TRBJ1-4, with TRBD1 matching 8 bases. V trimming: 5 bases; J trimming: 7 bases; junction bases outside the gene matches: 3. Germline-derived CDR1 and CDR2 are SGHTA and FQGTGA. This CDR3 is built from 13 residues. CDR3 sequence reads: CASSPGTGEKLFF. The DNA of the CDR3 is TGTGCCAGCAGCCCTGGGACAGGTGAAAAACTGTTTTTT.

This rearrangement joins TRBV2 to TRBJ2-1; 13 nucleotides line up with TRBD2. The CDR3 has 14 amino acids. Per germline, CDR1 SNHLY and CDR2 FYNNEI. The junction had 7 bases not matched to a gene; V was cut back by 8 bases and J by 9 bases. The DNA for the CDR3 is TGTGCCAGCGGATGGACTAGCGGGAGTACTGAGCAGTTCTTC. Its translation: CASGWTSGSTEQFF.

This clone was counted a few times. The V call is TRBV6-1, the J call TRBJ1-1; D unresolved. The germline V and J ends were trimmed by 3 bases and 2 bases, with 4 bases remaining between them. CDR1 and CDR2 from the germline V gene are MNHNS and SASEGT. The CDR3 runs 12 residues. The chain's CDR3 is CASSDRNTEAFF. The CDR3 DNA reads TGTGCCAGCAGTGACAGAAACACTGAAGCTTTCTTT.

In its sample, this clone was seen a few times. The rearrangement uses TRBV24-1 and TRBJ2-2; the match to TRBD2 covers 10 bases. J was trimmed by 1 base and V by 9 bases; bases with no gene match: 10. This CDR3 contains 17 residues. The germline gives CDR1 KGHDR, CDR2 SFDVKD. CDR3 nucleotide sequence: TGTGCCACCGGGGATTCTAGCGGGAGACTGAACACCGGGGAGCTGTTTTTT. As protein: CATGDSSGRLNTGELFF.

J is TRBJ1-2 and V is TRBV6-5; 9 bases line up with TRBD1. The J segment lost 7 bases and the V segment lost 5 bases, leaving 11 bases of the junction unmatched. CDR3 length: 15 amino acids. Looked up from germline, CDR1 is MNHEY and CDR2 is SVGAGI. DNA of the CDR3: TGTGCCAGCAGTCCCGGAACAGGGGGCGAACTTGGCTACACCTTC. It specifies CASSPGTGGELGYTF.

V and J are TRBV12-3 or TRBV12-4 and TRBJ1-5; D gene ambiguous. Trimming left V 2 bases short and J 9 bases short, with 11 bases between. This CDR3 has 13 residues. CDR3 sequence reads: CASSLQSRGPQHF. In nucleotides, the CDR3 is TGTGCCAGCAGTTTACAGTCCCGCGGGCCCCAGCATTTT.

The V call is TRBV12-3 or TRBV12-4, the J call TRBJ2-7; a weak D match, TRBD1 (5 bases). This CDR3 is 12 amino acids long. V dropped 5 bases and J dropped 4 bases, with 9 bases sitting between them. The CDR3 DNA sequence: TGTGCCAGCAGTACTGACAGATACGAGCAGTACTTC. Translated, it gives CASSTDRYEQYF.

The V call is TRBV6-1, the J call TRBJ2-3; 12 nucleotides match TRBD2. The germline CDR1 and CDR2 sequences are MNHNS and SASEGT. J was trimmed by 5 bases and V by 4 bases; bases with no gene match: 7. The CDR3 sequence is 16 residues long. CDR3 DNA: TGTGCCAGCAGTGGGCCACTAGCGGGAGGAGGAGATACGCAGTATTTT. Translated: CASSGPLAGGGDTQYF.

The sample holds one count of this clone. This chain links TRBV2 with TRBJ1-5, with a possible D match to TRBD1 (5 bases). This CDR3 is 15 amino acids long. Germline V gives CDR1 SNHLY, CDR2 FYNNEI. Trimming shortened V by 8 bases and J by 1 base, and 15 bases separated the two germline ends. CDR3 sequence (DNA): TGTGCCAGCGGGGGGGACGGACTAAGCAATCAGCCCCAGCATTTT. This sequence encodes CASGGDGLSNQPQHF.

This clone was counted a single time. This rearrangement joins TRBV3-1 (or the pseudogene TRBV3-2) to TRBJ2-7; D is unclear. Trimming cost V 0 bases and J 5 bases, with 11 bases left between them. The CDR3 covers 14 residues. From germline, CDR1 is LGHDT and CDR2 YNNKEL (reference sequence). The CDR3 region has the DNA TGTGCCAGCAGCCAAGAGCGGAGTACCGACGAGCAGTACTTC. Residues: CASSQERSTDEQYF.

The chain recombines TRBV2 with TRBJ1-2; TRBD1 matches at 7 bases. J lost 4 bases, V lost 4 bases, and 6 bases had no gene match. The length of the CDR3 is 14 residues. CDR1 is SNHLY, CDR2 FYNNEI, per germline. The CDR3 here is CASSGGQILYGYTF. CDR3 nucleotide sequence: TGTGCCAGCAGTGGGGGACAGATTCTCTATGGCTACACCTTC.

V gene TRBV2 combines with J gene TRBJ1-5, with 10 bases aligning to TRBD1. The ends lost 6 bases at V and 4 bases at J; junction bases unmatched: 3. Germline V gene lookup returns CDR1 SNHLY and CDR2 FYNNEI. This CDR3 spans 14 amino acids. CDR3: CASSRTGGNQPQHF. The CDR3 bases are TGTGCCAGCAGCCGGACAGGGGGTAATCAGCCCCAGCATTTT.

This clone appeared a few times. The chain has TRBV19 and TRBJ1-2, with D maybe TRBD1 (5 bases). Between the trimmed V and J ends, which lost 4 bases and 7 bases, there was a span of 25 bases. This CDR3 is built from 17 residues. The germline V gene has CDR1 LNHDA and CDR2 SQIVND (reference sequence). The CDR3: CASSNRGRGIYGSGYTF. The CDR3 DNA reads TGTGCCAGTAGTAATAGAGGACGGGGGATCTATGGGAGTGGCTACACCTTC.

The chain is built from TRBV5-1 and TRBJ2-3; no clear D. Germline V lookup: CDR1 SGHRS, CDR2 YFSETQ. The CDR3 is 11 residues long. The germline V and J ends were trimmed by 4 bases and 9 bases, with 9 bases remaining between them. The CDR3 DNA reads TGCGCCAGCAGCGAGCGTCTCACGCAGTATTTT. This codes for CASSERLTQYF.

This clone was observed a handful of times. The rearrangement uses TRBV5-6 and TRBJ1-5; 8 nucleotides match TRBD1. Per the germline V gene, CDR1 is SGHDT and CDR2 is YYEEEE. Unmatched junction bases numbered 2, after V lost 4 bases and J lost 2 bases. CDR3 length: 14 residues. The CDR3 region is CASSQDRGNQPQHF. The DNA for the CDR3 is TGTGCCAGCAGCCAGGACAGGGGCAATCAGCCCCAGCATTTT.

V gene TRBV6-5 combines with J gene TRBJ1-2; 7 bases map to TRBD1. V shed 10 bases, J shed 10 bases, and the junction held 12 bases outside the gene matches. This CDR3 region has 12 residues. Germline V gene sequence: CDR1 MNHEY, CDR2 SVGAGI. CDR3 amino acids: CATRTGASSYTF. In DNA, the CDR3 is TGTGCCACCAGGACAGGAGCAAGCTCCTACACCTTC.

The CDR3 nucleotides are TGCGCCAGCAGTGATGGACAGGTATGCTCTGAAGCTTTCTTT. Amino acids: CASSDGQVCSEAFF. This sequence joins TRBV10-1 and TRBJ1-1, with TRBD1 identical over 7 bases. CDR1 is WNHNN, CDR2 SYGVQD, per germline (reference sequence). The length of the CDR3 is 14 residues. Trimming took 3 bases from V and 6 from J; bases not matched to a gene: 7.

The rearrangement uses TRBV4-3 and TRBJ1-1; the D gene is possibly TRBD1 (6 bases). Germline CDR1 reads LGHNA; CDR2 reads YSLEER. The CDR3 extends over 13 amino acids. The V end lost 3 bases, the J end lost 7 bases, and 12 bases lay between the germline ends. CDR3 amino acids: CASSQGRGGEAFF. CDR3 nucleotides: TGCGCCAGCAGCCAGGGGAGGGGGGGTGAAGCTTTCTTT.

J is TRBJ1-1 and V is TRBV19; 7 bases match TRBD1. The CDR3 covers 16 residues. The junction had 9 bases not matched to a gene; V was cut back by 4 bases and J by 1 base. Germline V gene sequence: CDR1 LNHDA, CDR2 SQIVND (reference sequence). CDR3 sequence reads: CASSNDRVHRNTEAFF. CDR3 DNA sequence: TGTGCCAGTAGTAACGACAGGGTCCACAGGAACACTGAAGCTTTCTTT.